This T cell receptor beta chain was observed in a study of tissue T cells after allogeneic stem cell transplantation. Time point noted: mouse harvest day 14 after allogeneic transplant. Tail vein injection delivered 10^7 T-cell-depleted bone marrow cells and 10^6 splenic CD5+ T cells. Mice had MHC-mismatched B6 into BALB/c GVHD, sampled day 7 or 14. TCRdb keeps only in-frame clones here, not all; method: immunoSEQ multiplex PCR. The data show about 4,600 clones, more than 40% seen once. Germline V gives CDR1 SGHSN, CDR2 HYEKVE. The V gene end was trimmed by 0 bases and the J gene end by 2 bases; junction bases not matched to a gene: 5. The CDR3 is made up of 16 amino acids. Overall study findings and caveats: The patient cohort was small and clinically heterogeneous, with limited sampling depth. Only a limited share of tissue TCRs appeared in blood or spleen.

Worth noting for this clone: The antigen remains undetermined. These gene names are mouse names. The DNA ends 1 residue before the CDR3 does, and the rest of the CDR3 is filled in from the germline J gene.

The TCR comes from a female BALB/c mouse given C57BL/6 T cells with graft-versus-host disease after an allogeneic hematopoietic cell transplant. The rearrangement links TRBV12-1 to TRBJ2-5; 9 bases fit TRBD2. What was sequenced was lymph node tissue. CDR3 DNA, as far as it was read: TGTGCCAGCTCTCTCTGGGGGGGCGCCTCCCAAGACACCCAGTAC. It yields the protein CASSLWGGASQDTQY. The entire CDR3 is CASSLWGGASQDTQYF. The entire variable domain, with the rest obtained from reference TRBV12-1 and TRBJ2-5, is as follows: DSGVVQSPRHIIKEKGGRSVLTCIPISGHSNVVWYQQTLGKELKFLIQHYEKVERDKGFLPSRFSVQQFDDYHSEMNMSALELEDSAMYFCASSLWGGASQDTQYFGPGTRLLVL.